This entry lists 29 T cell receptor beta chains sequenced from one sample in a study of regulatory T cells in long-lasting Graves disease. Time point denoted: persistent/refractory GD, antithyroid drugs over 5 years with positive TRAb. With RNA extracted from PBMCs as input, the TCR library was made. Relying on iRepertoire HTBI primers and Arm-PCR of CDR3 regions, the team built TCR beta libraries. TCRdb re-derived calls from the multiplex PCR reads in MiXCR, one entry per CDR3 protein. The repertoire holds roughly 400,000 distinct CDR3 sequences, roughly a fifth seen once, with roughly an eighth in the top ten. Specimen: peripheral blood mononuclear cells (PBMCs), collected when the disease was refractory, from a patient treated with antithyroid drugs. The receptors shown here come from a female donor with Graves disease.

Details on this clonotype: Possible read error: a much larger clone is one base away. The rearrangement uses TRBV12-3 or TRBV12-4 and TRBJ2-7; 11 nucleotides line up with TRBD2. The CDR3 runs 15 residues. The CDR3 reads CANSPLTSGIHEQYF. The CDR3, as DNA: TGTGCCAACAGTCCCCTGACTAGCGGGATTCACGAGCAGTACTTC.

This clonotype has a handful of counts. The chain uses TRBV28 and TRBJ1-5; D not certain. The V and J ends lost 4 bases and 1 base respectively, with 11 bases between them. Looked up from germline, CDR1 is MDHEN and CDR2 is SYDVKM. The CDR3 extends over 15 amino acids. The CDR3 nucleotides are TGTGCCAGCAGTTGGTGGGTGGGGAGCAATCAGCCCCAGCATTTT. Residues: CASSWWVGSNQPQHF.

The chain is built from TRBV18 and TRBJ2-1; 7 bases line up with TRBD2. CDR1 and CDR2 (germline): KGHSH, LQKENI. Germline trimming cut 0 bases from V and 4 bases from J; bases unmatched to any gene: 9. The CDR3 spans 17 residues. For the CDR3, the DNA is TGTGCCAGCTCACCACCGCCGATGCAGCGGGATTACAATGAGCAGTTCTTC. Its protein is CASSPPPMQRDYNEQFF.

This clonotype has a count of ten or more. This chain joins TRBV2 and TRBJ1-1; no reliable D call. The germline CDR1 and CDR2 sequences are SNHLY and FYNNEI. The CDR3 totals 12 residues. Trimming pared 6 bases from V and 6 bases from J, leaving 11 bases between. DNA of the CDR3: TGTGCCAGCAGGGACCCCCAAGCTGAAGCTTTCTTT. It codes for CASRDPQAEAFF.

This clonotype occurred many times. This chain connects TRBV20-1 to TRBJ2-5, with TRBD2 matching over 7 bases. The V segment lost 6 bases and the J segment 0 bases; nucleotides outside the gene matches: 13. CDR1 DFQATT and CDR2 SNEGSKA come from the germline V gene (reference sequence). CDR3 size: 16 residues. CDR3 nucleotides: TGCAGTGCCCCTAGACTAGCTTCGGGGGACCAAGAGACCCAGTACTTC. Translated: CSAPRLASGDQETQYF.

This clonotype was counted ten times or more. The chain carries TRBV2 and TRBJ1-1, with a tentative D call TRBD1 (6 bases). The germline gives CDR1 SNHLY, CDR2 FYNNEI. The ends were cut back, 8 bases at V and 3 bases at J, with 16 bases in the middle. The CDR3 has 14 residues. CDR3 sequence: CASQRAGGDTEAFF. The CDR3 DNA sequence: TGTGCCAGCCAAAGGGCTGGGGGCGACACTGAAGCTTTCTTT. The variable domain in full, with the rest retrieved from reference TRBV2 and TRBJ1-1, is EPEVTQTPSHQVTQMGQEVILRCVPISNHLYFYWYRQILGQKVEFLVSFYNNEISEKSEIFDDQFSVERPDGSNFTLKIRSTKLEDSAMYFCASQRAGGDTEAFFGQGTRLTVV.

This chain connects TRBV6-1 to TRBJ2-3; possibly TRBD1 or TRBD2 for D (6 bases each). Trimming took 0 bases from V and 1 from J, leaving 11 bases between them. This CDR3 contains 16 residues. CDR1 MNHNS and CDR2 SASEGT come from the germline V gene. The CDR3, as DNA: TGTGCCAGCAGTGAAGCGCTCGGGGGCGGCACAGATACGCAGTATTTT. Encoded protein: CASSEALGGGTDTQYF.

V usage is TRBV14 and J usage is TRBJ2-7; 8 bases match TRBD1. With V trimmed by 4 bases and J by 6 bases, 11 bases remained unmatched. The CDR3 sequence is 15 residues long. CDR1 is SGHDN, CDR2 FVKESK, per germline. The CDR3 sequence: CASSLNRDRFGEQYF. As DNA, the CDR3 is TGTGCCAGCAGCCTAAACCGGGACAGGTTCGGCGAGCAGTACTTC.

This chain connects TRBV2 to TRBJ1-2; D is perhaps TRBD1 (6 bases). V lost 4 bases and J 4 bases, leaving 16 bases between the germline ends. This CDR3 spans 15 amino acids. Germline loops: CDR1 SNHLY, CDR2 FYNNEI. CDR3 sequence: CASSGDIPGGYGYTF. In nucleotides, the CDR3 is TGTGCCAGCAGTGGGGACATCCCCGGTGGCTATGGCTACACCTTC.

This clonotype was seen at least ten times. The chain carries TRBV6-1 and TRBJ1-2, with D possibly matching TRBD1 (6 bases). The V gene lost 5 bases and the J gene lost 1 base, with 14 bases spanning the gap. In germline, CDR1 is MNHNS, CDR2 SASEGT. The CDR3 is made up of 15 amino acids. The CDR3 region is CASSLRTALNYGYTF. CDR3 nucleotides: TGTGCCAGCAGTCTTAGGACAGCGCTTAACTATGGCTACACCTTC.

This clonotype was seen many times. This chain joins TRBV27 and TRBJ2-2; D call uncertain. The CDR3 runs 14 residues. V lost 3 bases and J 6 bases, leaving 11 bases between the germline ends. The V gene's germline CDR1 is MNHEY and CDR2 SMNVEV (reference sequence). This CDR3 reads CASSLLKESGELFF. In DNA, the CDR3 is TGTGCCAGCAGTTTGTTGAAGGAGTCCGGGGAGCTGTTTTTT.

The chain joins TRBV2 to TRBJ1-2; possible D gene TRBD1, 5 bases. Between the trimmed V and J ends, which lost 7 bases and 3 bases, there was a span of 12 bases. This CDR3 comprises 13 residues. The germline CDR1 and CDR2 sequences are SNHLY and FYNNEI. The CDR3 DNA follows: TGTGCCAGCACCCGGGACGGATACTATGGCTACACCTTC. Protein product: CASTRDGYYGYTF.

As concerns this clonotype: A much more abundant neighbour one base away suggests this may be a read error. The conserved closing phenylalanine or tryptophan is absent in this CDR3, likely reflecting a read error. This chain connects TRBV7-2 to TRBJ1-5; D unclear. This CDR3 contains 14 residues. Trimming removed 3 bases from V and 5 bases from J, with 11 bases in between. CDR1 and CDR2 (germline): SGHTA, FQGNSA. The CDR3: CASSFGQIDQPQHS. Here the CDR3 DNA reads TGTGCCAGCAGCTTCGGGCAGATTGATCAGCCCCAGCATTCT.

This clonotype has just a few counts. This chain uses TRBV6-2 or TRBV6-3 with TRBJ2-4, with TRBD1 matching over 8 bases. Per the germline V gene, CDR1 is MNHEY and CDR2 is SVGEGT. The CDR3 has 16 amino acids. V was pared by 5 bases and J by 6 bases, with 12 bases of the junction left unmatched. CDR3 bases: TGTGCCAGCAGTGGCAGGGACAGGTCGGTTCCAAACATTCAGTACTTC. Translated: CASSGRDRSVPNIQYF.

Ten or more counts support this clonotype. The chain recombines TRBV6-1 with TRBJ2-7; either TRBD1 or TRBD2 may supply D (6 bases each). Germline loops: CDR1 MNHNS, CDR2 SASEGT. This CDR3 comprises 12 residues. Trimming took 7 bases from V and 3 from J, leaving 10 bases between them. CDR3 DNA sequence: TGTGCCAGCATGGGGGGCCGCTACGAGCAGTACTTC. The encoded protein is CASMGGRYEQYF.

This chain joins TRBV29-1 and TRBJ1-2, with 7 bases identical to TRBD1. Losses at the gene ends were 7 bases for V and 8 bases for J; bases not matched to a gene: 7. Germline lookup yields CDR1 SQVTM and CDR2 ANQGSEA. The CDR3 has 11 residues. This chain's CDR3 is CSGVTGRGYTF. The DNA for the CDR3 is TGCAGCGGAGTGACAGGGCGCGGCTACACCTTC. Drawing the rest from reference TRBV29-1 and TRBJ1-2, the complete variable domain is SAVISQKPSRDICQRGTSLTIQCQVDSQVTMMFWYRQQPGQSLTLIATANQGSEATYESGFVIDKFPISRPNLTFSTLTVSNMSPEDSSIYLCSGVTGRGYTFGSGTRLTVV.

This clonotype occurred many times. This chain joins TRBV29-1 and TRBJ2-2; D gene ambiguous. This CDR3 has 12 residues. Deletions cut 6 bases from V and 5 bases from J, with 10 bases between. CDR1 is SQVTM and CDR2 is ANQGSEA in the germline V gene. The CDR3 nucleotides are TGCAGCGTGGCTCGAGAAACCGGGGAGCTGTTTTTT. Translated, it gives CSVARETGELFF.

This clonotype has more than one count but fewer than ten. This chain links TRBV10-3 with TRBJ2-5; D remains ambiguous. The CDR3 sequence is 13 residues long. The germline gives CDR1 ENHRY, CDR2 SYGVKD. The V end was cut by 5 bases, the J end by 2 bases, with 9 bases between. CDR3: CAISLAPQETQYF. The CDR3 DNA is TGTGCCATCAGTCTGGCCCCTCAAGAGACCCAGTACTTC.

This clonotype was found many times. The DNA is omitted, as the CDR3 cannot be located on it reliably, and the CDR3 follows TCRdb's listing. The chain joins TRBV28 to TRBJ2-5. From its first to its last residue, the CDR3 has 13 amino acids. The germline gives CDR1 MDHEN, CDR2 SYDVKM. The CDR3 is CASSTSRGETQYF.

CDR3 protein: CASSTGTTSTDTQYF. CDR3 in DNA: TGTGCCAGCAGTACCGGGACAACTAGCACAGATACGCAGTATTTT. The rearrangement joins TRBV12-3 or TRBV12-4 to TRBJ2-3; TRBD1 is a possible D gene (6 bases). This CDR3 contains 15 residues. V lost 5 bases, J lost 0 bases, and 12 bases lay in between.

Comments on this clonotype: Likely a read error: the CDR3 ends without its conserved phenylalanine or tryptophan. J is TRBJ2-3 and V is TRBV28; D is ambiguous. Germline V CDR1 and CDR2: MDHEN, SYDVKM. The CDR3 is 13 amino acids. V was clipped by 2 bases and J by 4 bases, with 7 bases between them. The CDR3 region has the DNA TGTGCCAGCAGTTTAAGGTTCTCAGATACGCAGTATTTG. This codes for CASSLRFSDTQYL.

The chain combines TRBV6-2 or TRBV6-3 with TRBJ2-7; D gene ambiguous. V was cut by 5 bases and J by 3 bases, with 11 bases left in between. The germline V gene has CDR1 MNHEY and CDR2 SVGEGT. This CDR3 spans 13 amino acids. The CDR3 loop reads CASSLENFYEQYF. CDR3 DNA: TGTGCCAGCAGTCTCGAGAACTTCTACGAGCAGTACTTC.

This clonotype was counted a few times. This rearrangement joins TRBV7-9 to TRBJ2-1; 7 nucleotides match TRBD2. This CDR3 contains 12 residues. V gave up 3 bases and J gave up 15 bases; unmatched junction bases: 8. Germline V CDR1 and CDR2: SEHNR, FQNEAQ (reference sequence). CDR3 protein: CASSFSGGPAFF. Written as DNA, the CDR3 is TGTGCCAGCAGCTTCTCGGGAGGCCCGGCGTTCTTC.

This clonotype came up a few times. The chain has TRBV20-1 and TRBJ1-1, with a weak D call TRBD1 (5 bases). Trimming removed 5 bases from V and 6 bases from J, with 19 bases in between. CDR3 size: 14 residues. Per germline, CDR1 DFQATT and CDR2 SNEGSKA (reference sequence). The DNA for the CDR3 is TGCAGTGCTGGGGGGTGGGTAGAAGTTGCTGAAGCTTTCTTT. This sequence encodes CSAGGWVEVAEAFF.

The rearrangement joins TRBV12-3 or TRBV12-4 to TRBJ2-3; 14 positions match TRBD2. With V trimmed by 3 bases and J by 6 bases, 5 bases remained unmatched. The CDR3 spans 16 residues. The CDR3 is CASSFRTSGRRDTQYF. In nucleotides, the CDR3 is TGTGCCAGCAGTTTTCGGACTAGCGGGAGGAGGGATACGCAGTATTTT.

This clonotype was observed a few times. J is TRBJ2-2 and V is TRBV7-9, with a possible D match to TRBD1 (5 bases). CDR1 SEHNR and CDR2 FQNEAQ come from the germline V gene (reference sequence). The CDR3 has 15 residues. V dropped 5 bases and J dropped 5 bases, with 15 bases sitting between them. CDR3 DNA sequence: TGTGCCAGCAGCCCACAACTAAGGGGAACCGGGGAGCTGTTTTTT. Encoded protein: CASSPQLRGTGELFF.

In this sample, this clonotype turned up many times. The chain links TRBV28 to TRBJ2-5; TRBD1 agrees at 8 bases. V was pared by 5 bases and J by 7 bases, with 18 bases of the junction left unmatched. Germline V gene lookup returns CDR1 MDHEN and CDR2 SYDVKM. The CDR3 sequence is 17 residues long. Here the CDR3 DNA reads TGTGCCAGCAGTCAACCCTCTGGGACAGGCCTCAAGGGGACCCAGTACTTC. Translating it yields CASSQPSGTGLKGTQYF.

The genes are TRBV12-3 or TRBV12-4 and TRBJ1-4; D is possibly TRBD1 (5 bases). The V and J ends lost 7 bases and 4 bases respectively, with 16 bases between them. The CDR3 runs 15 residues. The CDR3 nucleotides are TGTGCCAGCACAACCGGGGGGACTAGTAATGAAAAACTGTTTTTT. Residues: CASTTGGTSNEKLFF.

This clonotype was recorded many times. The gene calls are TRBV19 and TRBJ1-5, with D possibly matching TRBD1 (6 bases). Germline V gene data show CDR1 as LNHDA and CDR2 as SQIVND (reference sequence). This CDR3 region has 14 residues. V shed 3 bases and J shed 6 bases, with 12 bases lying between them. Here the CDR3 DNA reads TGTGCCAGTAGTATGACGACAGGTCGTCAGCCCCAGCATTTT. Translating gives CASSMTTGRQPQHF.